The clone carrying this T cell receptor (beta chain) was detected a few times. No antigen is known for it. The CDR3 consists of 14 residues. From germline, CDR1 is SGHAT and CDR2 FQDESV (reference sequence). V trimming: 5 bases; J trimming: 7 bases; junction bases outside the gene matches: 5. A mixed TRB-A/B primer pool amplified rearranged TRB by multiplex touch-down PCR. TCRdb used MiXCR to reprocess the multiplex PCR reads, holding one entry per CDR3 protein. Here the sample spans over a thousand distinct CDR3 sequences, about three fifths being singletons. This sample was taken from a study of T cell repertoires in aging, cancer and after chemotherapy. Study-level background: Chronic lymphocytic leukemia patients on fludarabine- or bendamustine-based regimens gave paired samples before and after chemotherapy. The study, taken as a whole, reports: Age-matched healthy donors had significantly more diverse, less clonal blood TCR repertoires than untreated cancer patients. Immunological memory after chemotherapy cannot be judged from the repertoire data. In cancer patients, declining TCR diversity with age involved lost richness and lost evenness.

Amplification of TCR beta used genomic DNA extracted from peripheral blood. Sequenced material: blood. The origin of this receptor is a human donor with a blood cancer. The J gene is TRBJ2-2, the V gene TRBV11-1, with TRBD1 matching over 9 bases. The CDR3 nucleotides are TGTGCCAGCAGCCACACAGGGGGCAACGGGGAGCTGTTTTTT. Amino acids: CASSHTGGNGELFF.